These T cell receptor beta chains were read from a single sample in a study of blood T cell repertoires in COVID-19. Sequenced by immunoSEQ multiplex PCR; TCRdb stores in-frame clones only, minus some. The sample lists some 130,000 clones, 70% to 85% occurring once. Material for sequencing was peripheral blood. The receptors derive from a man aged 60 to 75 who had recovered from COVID-19. The CDR3 runs from the conserved cysteine through the conserved F or W.

v_gene	j_gene	len	CDR3aa
TRBV19	TRBJ1-1	13	CASTSLFNTEAFF
TRBV7-2	TRBJ2-2	15	CASSPRTGNTGELFF
TRBV5-1	TRBJ2-6	17	CASSLRQGNSGANVLTF
TRBV30	TRBJ1-2	14	CAWESGRLNYGYTF
TRBV13	TRBJ2-2	16	CASSLGGTANTGELFF
TRBV2	TRBJ1-1	15	CASTYQTGGQTEAFF
TRBV9	TRBJ2-3	15	CASSERQGVTDTQYF
TRBV28	TRBJ1-5	16	CASSAQGQGSNQPQHF
TRBV6-5	TRBJ2-5	16	CASSYSASTQGETQYF
TRBV19	TRBJ1-2	12	CASGTGGYGYTF
TRBV28	TRBJ2-2	15	CASSRRDRFTGELFF
TRBV6-5	TRBJ2-7	14	CATWTSGIAYEQYF
TRBV29-1	TRBJ2-5	12	CSVGQGKETQYF
TRBV6-6	TRBJ2-2	15	CATTPRGTNTGELFF